The clone carrying this T cell receptor beta chain was found many times. What it recognizes is unknown. The record originates from a study of neurological immune-mediated disorders. Unsorted libraries were generated from 2 million PBMCs. These cells had been stored in RNAlater at -80 C. The authors obtained over 200 million TCR-beta sequences from 15-18 subjects per sequencing run. TCRdb re-analysed the 5' RACE reads in MiXCR, keeping a single row per CDR3 protein. The profile shows around 46,000 distinct CDR3 sequences, roughly 26% of them singletons. Study observations and caveats: Expanded clones shared no identical CDR3 amino acid sequences across subjects, which suggested private TCR-beta repertoires in all groups.

The CDR3 is made up of 15 amino acids. J was trimmed by 7 bases and V by 7 bases; bases with no gene match: 16. The germline V gene has CDR1 ENHRY and CDR2 SYGVKD. The V and J genes are TRBV10-3 and TRBJ2-7; 7 positions agree with TRBD2. This clonotype originated in a woman aged 70-85 years in good health. The specimen sequenced was PBMCs. The CDR3 DNA reads as TGTGCCATCAAACCCCGGGAGGACTCTTTACGGGAGCAGTACTTC. Its protein is CAIKPREDSLREQYF.